The next 26 T cell receptor beta chains were all read from a single sample in a study of cytomegalovirus exposure and HLA in healthy donors. Clones were read by immunoSEQ multiplex PCR, and TCRdb kept only the in-frame ones, dropping some. The sample consists of about 160,000 clones, around 92% of them appearing once. Specimen: PBMCs. The receptors here all came from a woman aged 18-29 years in good health and CMV-seropositive.

J is TRBJ2-7 and V is TRBV10-1, with 7 bases matching TRBD2. The CDR3 loop spans 17 amino acids. Germline CDR1 is WNHNN and CDR2 is SYGVQD (reference sequence). Trimming at V came to 5 bases and at J to 3 bases, leaving 16 bases not matched to a gene. The CDR3 coding sequence is TGCGCCAGCAGTTGCATGCGGGTGATGGGGGGGGACTACGAGCAGTACTTC. Translating it yields CASSCMRVMGGDYEQYF.

The chain links TRBV6-5 to TRBJ2-1, with 7 bases aligning to TRBD2. V lost 0 bases and J lost 8; bases outside the gene matches: 7. Germline V gene lookup returns CDR1 MNHEY and CDR2 SVGAGI. The CDR3 totals 15 residues. CDR3 DNA sequence: TGTGCCAGCAGTTACTCTACGGGGGGTTGGGATGAGCAGTTCTTC. Protein: CASSYSTGGWDEQFF.

The chain employs TRBV2 and TRBJ1-5; D may be TRBD1 (6 bases). Germline V gene data show CDR1 as SNHLY and CDR2 as FYNNEI. V was cut by 8 bases and J by 4 bases, with 15 bases left in between. CDR3 length: 14 amino acids. The chain's CDR3 is CASERGQGNQPQHF. The CDR3 region has the DNA TGTGCCAGCGAGAGAGGGCAGGGGAATCAGCCCCAGCATTTT.

J is TRBJ1-5 and V is TRBV6-5; 7 bases are shared with TRBD1. CDR1 is MNHEY, CDR2 SVGAGI, per germline. The CDR3 is 15 amino acids. Trimming removed 5 bases from V and 0 bases from J; junction bases left unmatched: 4. The DNA of the CDR3 is TGTGCCAGCAGTGGGACAGCTTATAGCAATCAGCCCCAGCATTTT. Its translation is CASSGTAYSNQPQHF.

The chain is built from TRBV27 and TRBJ1-1; 10 bases are shared with TRBD1. The trim removed 2 bases at V and 7 bases at J, leaving 10 bases unmatched. The V gene's germline CDR1 is MNHEY and CDR2 SMNVEV (reference sequence). This CDR3 has 16 residues. CDR3 loop: CASSLGRQGAMGEAFF. In DNA form, the CDR3 reads TGTGCCAGCAGTTTAGGTAGACAGGGGGCGATGGGTGAAGCTTTCTTT.

The chain carries TRBV5-4 and TRBJ2-5, with D maybe TRBD2 (5 bases). The CDR3 covers 12 residues. Germline loops: CDR1 SGHNT, CDR2 YYREEE (reference sequence). Trimming cost V 1 base and J 7 bases, with 8 bases left between them. The CDR3 loop reads CASSLSGGTQYF. The CDR3 region has the DNA TGTGCCAGCAGCTTGAGTGGAGGGACCCAGTACTTC.

The chain carries TRBV13 and TRBJ2-7, with 8 bases aligning to TRBD1. The V and J ends lost 5 bases and 5 bases, in that order; junction bases with no gene match: 8. The CDR3 consists of 14 residues. Germline lookup yields CDR1 PRHDT and CDR2 FYEKMQ (reference sequence). CDR3 region: CASSEPGQDDEQYF. CDR3 bases: TGTGCCAGCAGCGAACCGGGACAGGACGACGAGCAGTACTTC.

The rearrangement joins TRBV19 to TRBJ2-5; the match to TRBD2 covers 13 bases. V trimming: 8 bases; J trimming: 5 bases; junction bases outside the gene matches: 8. The CDR3 extends over 15 amino acids. CDR1 is LNHDA and CDR2 is SQIVND in the germline V gene (reference sequence). In DNA, the CDR3 is TGTGCCAGTTCCGCTGGACTAGCGGGAGTTGAGACCCAGTACTTC. It codes for CASSAGLAGVETQYF.

The chain joins TRBV6-5 to TRBJ2-1; 7 positions match TRBD2. Germline CDR1 reads MNHEY; CDR2 reads SVGAGI. V lost 6 bases to trimming and J lost 2 bases; unmatched junction nucleotides: 7. The CDR3 totals 15 residues. The CDR3 DNA is TGTGCCAGCAGCATAACTAGCGCCACCTACAATGAGCAGTTCTTC. Its translation: CASSITSATYNEQFF.

The chain is built from TRBV19 and TRBJ2-7, with TRBD2 matching over 9 bases. Per germline, CDR1 LNHDA and CDR2 SQIVND (reference sequence). The CDR3 runs 15 residues. J lost 4 bases, V lost 3 bases, and 7 bases had no gene match. The CDR3 DNA reads as TGTGCCAGTAGTATGCCGGGACTAGCCAAATACGAGCAGTACTTC. It codes for CASSMPGLAKYEQYF.

The chain couples TRBV11-2 to TRBJ2-5; possible D gene TRBD1, 6 bases. V was shortened by 2 bases and J by 5 bases, with 12 bases between the two germline ends. This CDR3 contains 14 residues. Per germline, CDR1 SGHAT and CDR2 FQNNGV. CDR3 amino acids: CASSLFGGFETQYF. The CDR3 bases are TGTGCCAGCAGCTTATTTGGGGGCTTCGAGACCCAGTACTTC.

The chain employs TRBV9 and TRBJ2-6; D unresolved. V was pared by 4 bases and J by 3 bases, with 5 bases between. The CDR3 totals 13 residues. Germline V gene data show CDR1 as SGDLS and CDR2 as YYNGEE. CDR3 amino acids: CASSLVGANVLTF. The DNA for the CDR3 is TGTGCCAGCAGCCTCGTTGGGGCCAACGTCCTGACTTTC.

Notes on this clone: The sample has other DNA sequences that encode this CDR3 too. The chain couples TRBV30 to TRBJ2-7; TRBD1 is a possible D gene (5 bases). V shed 2 bases and J shed 2 bases, with 16 bases lying between them. Germline V CDR1 and CDR2: GTSNPN, SVGIG (reference sequence). The CDR3 has 15 amino acids. CDR3 DNA: TGTGCCTGGAGTAGTACCAGGCTGGGGCCCTACGAGCAGTACTTC. Translating it yields CAWSSTRLGPYEQYF.

The chain is built from TRBV10-3 and TRBJ2-7; 13 bases align to TRBD2. Trimming at V came to 3 bases and at J to 3 bases, leaving 5 bases not matched to a gene. In germline, CDR1 is ENHRY, CDR2 SYGVKD. This CDR3 has 16 residues. The CDR3 here is CAISETGTSGIYEQYF. For the CDR3, the DNA is TGTGCCATCAGTGAAACCGGGACTAGCGGGATCTACGAGCAGTACTTC.

V and J are TRBV18 and TRBJ2-7, with D possibly matching TRBD2 (6 bases). The CDR3 loop spans 14 amino acids. Germline lookup yields CDR1 KGHSH and CDR2 LQKENI. Trimming stripped 2 bases from V and 4 bases from J, with 12 bases between. This CDR3 is CASSPWEEGYEQYF. Written as DNA, the CDR3 is TGTGCCAGCTCACCATGGGAGGAGGGGTACGAGCAGTACTTC. Together with reference TRBV18 and TRBJ2-7, the CDR3 gives the full variable domain: NAGVMQNPRHLVRRRGQEARLRCSPMKGHSHVYWYRQLPEEGLKFMVYLQKENIIDESGMPKERFSAEFPKEGPSILRIQQVVRGDSAAYFCASSPWEEGYEQYFGPGTRLTVT.

The CDR3 nucleotides read TGTGCCATCAGTGAGTCGGGACAGTCTAATGAAAAACTGTTTTTT. This codes for CAISESGQSNEKLFF. The chain uses TRBV10-3 and TRBJ1-4; 7 nucleotides match TRBD1. Germline CDR1 and CDR2: ENHRY and SYGVKD. This CDR3 spans 15 amino acids. J gave up 3 bases and V 0 bases, and 1 base lay outside the gene matches.

This clone has a single count. The J gene is TRBJ2-7, the V gene TRBV6-5, with 11 bases aligning to TRBD1. Germline CDR1 is MNHEY and CDR2 is SVGAGI. CDR3 length equals 15 residues. Unmatched junction bases numbered 1, after V lost 0 bases and J lost 3 bases. This chain's CDR3 is CASSYSGTGGYEQYF. CDR3 nucleotides: TGTGCCAGCAGTTACTCTGGGACAGGGGGCTACGAGCAGTACTTC.

This chain links TRBV15 with TRBJ2-2; the D is unclear. This CDR3 comprises 14 residues. V was pared by 0 bases and J by 6 bases, with 8 bases between. Germline V gives CDR1 LNHNV, CDR2 YYDKDF (reference sequence). The CDR3 loop is CATSREHRAGELFF. The DNA for the CDR3 is TGTGCCACCAGCAGAGAACACCGGGCCGGGGAGCTGTTTTTT.

V usage is TRBV2 and J usage is TRBJ2-7; a weak D match, TRBD1 (6 bases). CDR1 is SNHLY, CDR2 FYNNEI, per germline. The CDR3 length is 12 residues. V was trimmed by 8 bases and J by 3 bases, leaving 11 bases between them. For the CDR3, the DNA is TGTGCCAGCCTCGGGACAAACTACGAGCAGTACTTC. Protein product: CASLGTNYEQYF.

This clone was counted once. The chain carries TRBV2 and TRBJ2-3, with 10 bases identical to TRBD2. J gave up 2 bases and V 9 bases, and 20 bases lay outside the gene matches. The germline gives CDR1 SNHLY, CDR2 FYNNEI. This CDR3 has 19 amino acids. CDR3 nucleotides: TGTGCCAGGAGCGAGACCCTAGCGGGAGTAGGGTCCCACACAGATACGCAGTATTTT. Amino acids: CARSETLAGVGSHTDTQYF.

The chain links TRBV2 to TRBJ1-4; TRBD1 agrees at 9 bases. The CDR3 is made up of 17 amino acids. V lost 4 bases and J lost 6; bases outside the gene matches: 12. Germline-derived CDR1 and CDR2 are SNHLY and FYNNEI. CDR3 protein: CASSVLGQGRIDEKLFF. The CDR3 DNA follows: TGTGCCAGCAGTGTTTTGGGACAGGGCAGGATTGATGAAAAACTGTTTTTT.

This chain uses TRBV7-8 with TRBJ2-6, with 10 bases lining up with TRBD1. Trimming at V came to 6 bases and at J to 0 bases, leaving 5 bases not matched to a gene. CDR1 SGHVS and CDR2 FQNEAQ come from the germline V gene. The CDR3 is 17 residues long. The CDR3 region is CASSGDRGNSGANVLTF. The CDR3 DNA reads as TGTGCCAGCAGTGGGGACAGGGGTAACTCTGGGGCCAACGTCCTGACTTTC.

The gene calls are TRBV9 and TRBJ2-1; tentatively, D is TRBD2 (6 bases). The CDR3 has 15 residues. CDR1 and CDR2 (germline): SGDLS, YYNGEE. The germline V and J ends were trimmed by 2 bases and 4 bases, with 13 bases remaining between them. This chain's CDR3 is CASSVGTAAYNEQFF. The CDR3 region has the DNA TGTGCCAGCAGCGTGGGGACTGCCGCATACAATGAGCAGTTCTTC.

The chain uses TRBV15 and TRBJ2-3; TRBD1 aligns across 8 bases. The CDR3 spans 15 residues. The germline V gene encodes CDR1 LNHNV and CDR2 YYDKDF (reference sequence). Trimming cost V 3 bases and J 2 bases; bases outside gene matches: 4. The CDR3 loop reads CATSSKDRATDTQYF. CDR3 bases: TGTGCCACCAGCAGCAAGGACAGGGCCACAGATACGCAGTATTTT.

CDR3 sequence reads: CSARLPDTQYF. Written as DNA, the CDR3 is TGCAGTGCCAGACTTCCAGATACGCAGTATTTT. V gene TRBV20-1 combines with J gene TRBJ2-3; D is undetermined. V lost 6 bases and J lost 4, with 8 bases in between. CDR1 and CDR2 from the germline V gene are DFQATT and SNEGSKA (reference sequence). This CDR3 contains 11 residues.

V and J are TRBV5-1 and TRBJ2-3; 7 nucleotides line up with TRBD2. The V segment lost 7 bases and the J segment 4 bases; nucleotides outside the gene matches: 12. Germline V CDR1 and CDR2: SGHRS, YFSETQ. This CDR3 region has 15 residues. CDR3 amino acids: CASSTRREKADTQYF. Here the CDR3 DNA reads TGCGCCAGCTCTACACGGCGGGAGAAAGCAGATACGCAGTATTTT.